In its sample, the clone carrying this T cell receptor beta chain was seen once. Its target is unknown. The data are from a study of shared clonotypes between healthy human individuals. Background on the study: The plates for each donor numbered three CD4 naive, three CD4 memory, two CD8 naive and one CD8 memory. Study observations and caveats: Expectations were that clonotype sharing among donors would be affected by sequencing depth.

Genomic DNA of each subset was evenly split across several immunoSEQ plates. Replicate sorted-subset PCRs were loaded with around 210 ng DNA, 30,000 to 35,000 T cell genomes. The assay was immunoSEQ multiplex PCR, and TCRdb's table has in-frame clones only and misses some. The sample has nearly 2 million clones, around 96% seen once. Naive CD8 cells, CD45RO-negative and positively selected for CCR7, excluded terminally differentiated effector memory CD45RA+ cells. The receptor's source is a man younger than 30 in good health. Sequenced: naive CD8+ T cells sorted from blood.

CDR3 bases: TGCGCCAGCAGTTCAGACCCTTGGACCGAAGAGACCCAGTACTTC. This encodes CASSSDPWTEETQYF. The chain carries TRBV10-2 and TRBJ2-5, with D hard to call. The CDR3 consists of 15 residues. The germline V gene has CDR1 WSHSY and CDR2 SAAADI. Trimming removed 5 bases from V and 3 bases from J, with 16 bases in between.